The 21 T cell receptor beta chains reported below all come from one sample, sequenced in a study of early T cells in non-severe SARS-CoV-2 infection. In TCRdb, the 5' RACE reads were re-called with MiXCR into one record per CDR3 protein. The sample holds 65,000 to 75,000 distinct CDR3 sequences, roughly 4.5% seen once. Sample: whole blood, taken at baseline. Receptors were obtained from an adult who was a healthcare worker with PCR-confirmed SARS-CoV-2 infection or an uninfected control (not recorded which). The donor label of this sample is uncertain.

This clonotype came up a few times. This chain joins TRBV6-5 and TRBJ2-7; unclear D gene. The CDR3 spans 13 residues. The ends were cut back, 6 bases at V and 7 bases at J, with 16 bases in the middle. Per germline, CDR1 MNHEY and CDR2 SVGAGI. CDR3 protein: CASSPNGDREQYF. The CDR3 DNA reads as TGTGCCAGCAGCCCGAACGGCGATAGGGAGCAGTACTTC.

In its sample, this clonotype was seen many times. V usage is TRBV25-1 and J usage is TRBJ2-7; D possibly uses TRBD1 or TRBD2 (5 bases each). The CDR3 spans 13 residues. Germline V CDR1 and CDR2: MGHDK, SYGVNS. The germline V and J ends were trimmed by 7 bases and 4 bases, with 14 bases remaining between them. The CDR3 is CASNDGTWYEQYF. In nucleotides, the CDR3 is TGTGCCAGCAACGACGGGACGTGGTACGAGCAGTACTTC.

The chain combines TRBV6-4 with TRBJ2-3; 7 nucleotides match TRBD2. CDR1 and CDR2 (germline): MRHNA, SNTAGT. Trimming removed 2 bases from V and 2 bases from J; junction bases left unmatched: 4. The CDR3 runs to 15 residues. Written as DNA, the CDR3 is TGTGCCAGCAGTGACGAAGCGGGGACCACAGATACGCAGTATTTT. Translating it yields CASSDEAGTTDTQYF.

The chain carries TRBV29-1 and TRBJ2-7; tentatively, D is TRBD1 (5 bases). The CDR3 contains 11 residues. In germline, CDR1 is SQVTM, CDR2 ANQGSEA. With 7 bases removed from V and 6 bases from J, the gap between germline ends came to 13 bases. The CDR3 protein is CSGRQLGEQYF. Written as DNA, the CDR3 is TGCAGCGGACGACAGTTGGGCGAGCAGTACTTC.

In this sample, this clonotype turned up many times. V usage is TRBV19 and J usage is TRBJ2-4, with 12 nucleotides matching TRBD2. Germline-derived CDR1 and CDR2 are LNHDA and SQIVND (reference sequence). Unmatched junction bases numbered 12, after V lost 6 bases and J lost 3 bases. The CDR3 runs 18 residues. CDR3 protein: CASRNLAGGPEDKNIQYF. In DNA, the CDR3 is TGTGCCAGTAGGAACCTAGCGGGGGGGCCGGAGGACAAAAACATTCAGTACTTC.

This clonotype was detected many times. This chain joins TRBV28 and TRBJ2-3; a possible D gene is TRBD2 (6 bases). Germline loops: CDR1 MDHEN, CDR2 SYDVKM. Trimming took off 6 bases at V and 8 bases at J, with 12 bases between the two ends. The CDR3 covers 12 residues. CDR3 sequence reads: CASRGLGGTQYF. As DNA, the CDR3 is TGTGCCAGCAGGGGACTTGGGGGTACGCAGTATTTT.

There are many counts of this clonotype. V usage is TRBV20-1 and J usage is TRBJ2-2, with D tentatively TRBD1 (5 bases). This CDR3 spans 14 amino acids. V was clipped by 6 bases and J by 0 bases, with 11 bases between them. Germline assignment: CDR1 DFQATT and CDR2 SNEGSKA (reference sequence). CDR3 protein: CSAPDRANTGELFF. DNA of the CDR3: TGCAGTGCGCCCGACAGAGCGAACACCGGGGAGCTGTTTTTT.

This clonotype was seen at least ten times. V gene TRBV11-3 combines with J gene TRBJ1-1, with a weak D call TRBD1 (6 bases). Trimming left V 2 bases short and J 12 bases short, with 13 bases between. Germline loops: CDR1 SGHNT, CDR2 YENEEA. The CDR3 covers 12 residues. In DNA, the CDR3 is TGTGCCAGCAGCTTAAGTACAGGGATGACTTTCTTT. Translating it yields CASSLSTGMTFF.

The chain carries TRBV9 and TRBJ1-5, with D perhaps TRBD1 (5 bases). The CDR3 has 13 amino acids. The V gene lost 7 bases and the J gene lost 4 bases, with 12 bases spanning the gap. CDR1 and CDR2 (germline): SGDLS, YYNGEE. CDR3 sequence: CASGWDRNQPQHF. CDR3 sequence (DNA): TGTGCCAGCGGCTGGGACCGGAATCAGCCCCAGCATTTT.

This clonotype appeared many times. The rearrangement joins TRBV4-3 to TRBJ1-5; 8 nucleotides agree with TRBD1. The CDR3 length is 16 residues. Trimming removed 3 bases from V and 4 bases from J; junction bases left unmatched: 8. Germline V gene lookup returns CDR1 LGHNA and CDR2 YSLEER. Here the CDR3 DNA reads TGCGCCAGCAGCCAGGACGGGACAGGCGAAAATCAGCCCCAGCATTTT. Its translation: CASSQDGTGENQPQHF.

The chain employs TRBV6-4 and TRBJ2-2; 7 bases map to TRBD1. The V gene's germline CDR1 is MRHNA and CDR2 SNTAGT. CDR3 size: 13 residues. V lost 7 bases to trimming and J lost 5 bases; unmatched junction nucleotides: 4. In DNA, the CDR3 is TGTGCCAGCAAGGACAGGAGTACCGGGGAGCTGTTTTTT. Amino acids: CASKDRSTGELFF.

This rearrangement joins TRBV11-1 to TRBJ1-1; D is undetermined. Looked up from germline, CDR1 is SGHAT and CDR2 is FQDESV (reference sequence). The V and J ends lost 3 bases and 5 bases respectively, with 13 bases between them. The CDR3 is 14 amino acids. CDR3 loop: CASSFGEVGTEAFF. Here the CDR3 DNA reads TGTGCCAGCAGCTTCGGGGAAGTAGGAACTGAAGCTTTCTTT.

This clonotype was seen at least ten times. The chain uses TRBV18 and TRBJ1-1; TRBD1 aligns across 8 bases. The V gene's germline CDR1 is KGHSH and CDR2 LQKENI. V shed 4 bases and J 5 bases; nucleotides not matched to a gene: 6. This CDR3 contains 14 residues. CDR3: CASSQDRVTTEAFF. The CDR3 DNA follows: TGTGCCAGCTCACAGGACAGGGTGACGACTGAAGCTTTCTTT. Drawing the rest from reference TRBV18 and TRBJ1-1, the complete variable domain is NAGVMQNPRHLVRRRGQEARLRCSPMKGHSHVYWYRQLPEEGLKFMVYLQKENIIDESGMPKERFSAEFPKEGPSILRIQQVVRGDSAAYFCASSQDRVTTEAFFGQGTRLTVV.

In this sample, this clonotype turned up many times. The rearrangement uses TRBV6-2 or TRBV6-3 and TRBJ2-7, with a weak D call TRBD1 (5 bases). The CDR3 covers 13 residues. V lost 6 bases, J lost 2 bases, and 11 bases lay in between. CDR1 is MNHEY and CDR2 is SVGEGT in the germline V gene. The CDR3 here is CASSLDSTYEQYF. The CDR3 nucleotides are TGTGCCAGCAGCTTAGACAGCACCTACGAGCAGTACTTC.

The rearrangement uses TRBV7-9 and TRBJ2-3; no firm D call. The CDR3 length is 18 residues. Germline values: CDR1 SEHNR, CDR2 FQNEAQ (reference sequence). The V and J ends lost 2 bases and 5 bases respectively, with 23 bases between them. The CDR3 bases are TGTGCCAGCAGCTTATTAAGCAATAAGCGTTCGTCGGGAGATACGCAGTATTTT. Its translation is CASSLLSNKRSSGDTQYF.

The J gene is TRBJ2-7, the V gene TRBV21-1; TRBD2 is the table's D call and was not checked against the DNA. TRBV21-1 is annotated as a pseudogene. The CDR3 has 13 amino acids. The CDR3 here is CASRGLENYEQYF. DNA of the CDR3: TGTGCCAGCAGGGGACTAGAGAACTACGAGCAGTACTTC.

The DNA of the CDR3 is TGTGCCAGCAGCAAACGCGGGACTAGCGGGGTAACACTCCAAGAGACCCAGTACTTC. Protein sequence: CASSKRGTSGVTLQETQYF. The V call is TRBV21-1, the J call TRBJ2-5; the D call in the table, TRBD2, was not verified against the DNA. TRBV21-1 is shown as a pseudogene. The CDR3 has 19 amino acids.

This clonotype has ten or more counts. The chain links TRBV12-3 or TRBV12-4 to TRBJ1-2; the D is unclear. The CDR3 is made up of 11 amino acids. V was cut by 3 bases and J by 8 bases, with 7 bases left in between. The CDR3 spells CASSFRAGYTF. CDR3 DNA: TGTGCCAGCAGTTTTCGGGCAGGCTACACCTTC.

The chain recombines TRBV24-1 with TRBJ2-3; D gene uncertain. Germline CDR1 and CDR2: KGHDR and SFDVKD. This CDR3 region has 13 residues. Trimming removed 5 bases from V and 2 bases from J, with 7 bases in between. This CDR3 is CATSASYTDTQYF. CDR3 in DNA: TGTGCCACCAGTGCCAGCTACACAGATACGCAGTATTTT.

This clonotype has ten or more counts. The rearrangement links TRBV10-3 to TRBJ2-1; 7 bases fit TRBD2. V was clipped by 4 bases and J by 1 base; unmatched bases: 7. The CDR3 sequence is 16 residues long. CDR1 is ENHRY and CDR2 is SYGVKD in the germline V gene. This CDR3 reads CAISGASGGSYNEQFF. The CDR3 region has the DNA TGTGCCATCAGTGGGGCTAGCGGCGGTTCCTACAATGAGCAGTTCTTC.

This clonotype was seen a few times. J is TRBJ2-7 and V is TRBV27; D is uncertain. V was trimmed by 3 bases and J by 3 bases, leaving 9 bases between them. The CDR3 extends over 13 amino acids. Germline V gene lookup returns CDR1 MNHEY and CDR2 SMNVEV (reference sequence). The chain's CDR3 is CASSLRGDYEQYF. The CDR3 nucleotides are TGTGCCAGCAGTTTGCGTGGAGACTACGAGCAGTACTTC.